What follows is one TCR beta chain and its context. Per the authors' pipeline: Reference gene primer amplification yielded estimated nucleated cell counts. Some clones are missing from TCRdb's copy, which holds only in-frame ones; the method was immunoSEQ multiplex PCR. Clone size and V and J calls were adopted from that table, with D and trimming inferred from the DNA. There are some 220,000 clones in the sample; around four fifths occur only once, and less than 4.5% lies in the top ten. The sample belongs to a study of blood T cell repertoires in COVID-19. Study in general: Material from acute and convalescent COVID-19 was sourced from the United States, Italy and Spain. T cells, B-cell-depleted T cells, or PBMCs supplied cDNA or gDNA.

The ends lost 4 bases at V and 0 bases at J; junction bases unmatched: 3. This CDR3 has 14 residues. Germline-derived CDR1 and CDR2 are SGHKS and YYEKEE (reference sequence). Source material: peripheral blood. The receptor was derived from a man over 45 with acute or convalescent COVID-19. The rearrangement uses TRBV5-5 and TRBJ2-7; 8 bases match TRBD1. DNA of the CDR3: TGTGCCAGCAGCCCGGACAGGGTCTCCTACGAGCAGTACTTC. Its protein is CASSPDRVSYEQYF. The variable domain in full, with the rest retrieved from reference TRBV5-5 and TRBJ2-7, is DAGVTQSPTHLIKTRGQQVTLRCSPISGHKSVSWYQQVLGQGPQFIFQYYEKEERGRGNFPDRFSARQFPNYSSELNVNALLLGDSALYLCASSPDRVSYEQYFGPGTRLTVT.